This T cell receptor beta chain was captured in a study of blood T cell repertoires in COVID-19. At the level of the study: Donors in the United States, Italy and Spain gave samples during acute or convalescent COVID-19. PBMCs, B-cell-depleted T cells, or T cells provided the cDNA or gDNA that made up the material.

V lost 0 bases to trimming and J lost 4 bases, with 16 bases between them. Germline loops: CDR1 LGHDT, CDR2 YNNKEL (reference sequence). This CDR3 comprises 16 residues. Methods used by the authors: Amplification of reference gene primers was used by the study to estimate nucleated cell counts. Here immunoSEQ multiplex PCR was the method, and the copy in TCRdb shows in-frame clones only, minus some. V, J and clone size derive from that table, while D and trimming were established from the DNA sequence. The sample has approximately 190,000 clones, around nine tenths seen once. This sequence originates from a woman between 40 and 55 years old who had recovered from COVID-19. The sequenced material came from peripheral blood. The J gene is TRBJ2-7, the V gene TRBV3-1 (or the pseudogene TRBV3-2); tentatively, D is TRBD1 (6 bases). CDR3 region: CASSQDRTVKTYEQYF. The DNA of the CDR3 is TGTGCCAGCAGCCAAGATCGGACAGTGAAAACGTACGAGCAGTACTTC.